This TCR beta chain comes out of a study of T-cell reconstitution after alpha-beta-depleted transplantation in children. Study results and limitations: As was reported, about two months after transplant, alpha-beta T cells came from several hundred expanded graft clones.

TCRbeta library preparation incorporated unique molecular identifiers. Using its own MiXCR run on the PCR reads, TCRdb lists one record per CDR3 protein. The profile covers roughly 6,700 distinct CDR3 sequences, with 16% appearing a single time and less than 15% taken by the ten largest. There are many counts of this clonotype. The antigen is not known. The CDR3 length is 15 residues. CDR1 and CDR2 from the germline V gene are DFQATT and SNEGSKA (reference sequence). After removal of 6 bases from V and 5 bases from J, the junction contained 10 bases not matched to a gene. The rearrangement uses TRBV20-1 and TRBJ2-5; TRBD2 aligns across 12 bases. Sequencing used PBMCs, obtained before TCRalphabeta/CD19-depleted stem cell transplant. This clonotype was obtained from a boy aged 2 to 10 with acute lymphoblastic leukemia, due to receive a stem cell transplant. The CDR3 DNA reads TGCAGTGCGCCTCCGACTAGCGGGGGTCGGGAGACCCAGTACTTC. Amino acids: CSAPPTSGGRETQYF.